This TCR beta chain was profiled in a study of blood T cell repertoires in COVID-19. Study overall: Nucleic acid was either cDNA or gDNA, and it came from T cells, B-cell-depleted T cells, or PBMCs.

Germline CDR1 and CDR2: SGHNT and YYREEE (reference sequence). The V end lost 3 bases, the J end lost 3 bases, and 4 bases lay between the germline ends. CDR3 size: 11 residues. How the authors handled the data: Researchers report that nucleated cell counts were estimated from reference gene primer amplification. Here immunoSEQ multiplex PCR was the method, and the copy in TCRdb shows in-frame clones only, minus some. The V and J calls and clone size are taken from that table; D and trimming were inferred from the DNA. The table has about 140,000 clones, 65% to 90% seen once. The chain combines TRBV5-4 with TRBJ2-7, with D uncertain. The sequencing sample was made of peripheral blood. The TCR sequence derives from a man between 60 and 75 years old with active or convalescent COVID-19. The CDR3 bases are TGTGCCAGCAGCTCCTACTACGAGCAGTACTTC. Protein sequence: CASSSYYEQYF.